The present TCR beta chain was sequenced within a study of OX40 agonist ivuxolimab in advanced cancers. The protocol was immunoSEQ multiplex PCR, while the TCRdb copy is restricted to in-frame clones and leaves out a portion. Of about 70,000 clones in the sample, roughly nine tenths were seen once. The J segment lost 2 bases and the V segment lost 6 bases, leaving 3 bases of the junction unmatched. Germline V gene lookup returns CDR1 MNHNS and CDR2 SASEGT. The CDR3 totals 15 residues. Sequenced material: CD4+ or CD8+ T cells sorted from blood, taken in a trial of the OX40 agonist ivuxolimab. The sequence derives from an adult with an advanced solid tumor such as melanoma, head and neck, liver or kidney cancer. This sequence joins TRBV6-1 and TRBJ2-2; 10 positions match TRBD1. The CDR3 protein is CASRATGGNTGELFF. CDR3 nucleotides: TGTGCCAGCAGGGCGACAGGGGGCAACACCGGGGAGCTGTTTTTT.